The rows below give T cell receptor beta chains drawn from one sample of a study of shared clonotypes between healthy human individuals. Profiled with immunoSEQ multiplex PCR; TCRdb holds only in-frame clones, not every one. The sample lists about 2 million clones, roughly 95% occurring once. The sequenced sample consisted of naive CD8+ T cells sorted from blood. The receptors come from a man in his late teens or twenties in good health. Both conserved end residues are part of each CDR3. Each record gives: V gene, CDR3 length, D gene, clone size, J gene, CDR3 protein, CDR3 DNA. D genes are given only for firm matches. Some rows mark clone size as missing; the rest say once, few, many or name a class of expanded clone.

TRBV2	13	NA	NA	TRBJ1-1	CASSDRTATEAFF	TGTGCCAGCAGTGATAGGACAGCGACTGAAGCTTTCTTT
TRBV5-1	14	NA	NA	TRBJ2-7	CASSLKISLGEQYF	TGCGCCAGCAGCCTGAAAATCTCGTTGGGGGAGCAGTACTTC
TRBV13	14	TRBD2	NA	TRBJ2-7	CASGSAGGSYEQYF	TGTGCCAGCGGGTCAGCGGGGGGCTCCTACGAGCAGTACTTC
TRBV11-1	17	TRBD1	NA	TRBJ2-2	CASSLGGQTNSPGELFF	TGTGCCAGCAGCTTAGGGGGACAGACAAATTCACCGGGGGAGCTGTTTTTT
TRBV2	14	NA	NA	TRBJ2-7	CASSFPPEDYEQYF	TGTGCCAGCAGTTTCCCTCCAGAAGATTACGAGCAGTACTTC
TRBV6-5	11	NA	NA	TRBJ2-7	CASSSSVEQYF	TGTGCCAGCAGTTCCTCGGTCGAGCAGTACTTC
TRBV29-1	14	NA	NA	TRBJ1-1	CSAHPPGRGEGAFF	TGCAGCGCCCATCCGCCTGGTCGGGGCGAAGGAGCTTTCTTT
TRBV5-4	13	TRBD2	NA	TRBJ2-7	CASSSRGAYEQYF	TGTGCCAGCAGCTCCCGGGGGGCCTACGAGCAGTACTTC
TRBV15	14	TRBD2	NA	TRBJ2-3	CATSPLAGGGTQYF	TGTGCCACCAGCCCACTAGCGGGAGGAGGTACGCAGTATTTT
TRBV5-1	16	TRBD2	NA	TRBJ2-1	CASSENTSGRPNEQFF	TGCGCCAGCAGCGAAAATACTAGCGGGAGACCCAATGAGCAGTTCTTC
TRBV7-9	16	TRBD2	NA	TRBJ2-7	CASSPKGLAGAYEQYF	TGTGCCAGCAGCCCGAAGGGACTAGCGGGAGCCTACGAGCAGTACTTC
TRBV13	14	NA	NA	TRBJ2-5	CASSLKGGPVRLDF	TGTGCCAGCAGCTTAAAGGGGGGGCCGGTTCGTTTGGACTTC
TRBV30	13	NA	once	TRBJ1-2	CAWKDTANYGYTF	TGTGCCTGGAAGGACACAGCTAACTATGGCTACACCTTC
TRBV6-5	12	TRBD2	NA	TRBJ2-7	CASRGTRGEQYF	TGTGCCAGCAGGGGGACTAGGGGCGAGCAGTACTTC
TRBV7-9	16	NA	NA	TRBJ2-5	CASSLTDENFQETQYF	TGTGCCAGCAGCCTGACGGACGAGAATTTCCAAGAGACCCAGTACTTC
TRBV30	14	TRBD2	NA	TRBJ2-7	CAWSVRSGGYEQYF	TGTGCCTGGAGTGTACGTAGCGGGGGCTACGAGCAGTACTTC
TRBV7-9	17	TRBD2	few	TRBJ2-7	CASSHNPLATSSYEQYF	TGTGCCAGCAGCCACAACCCACTAGCGACAAGCTCCTACGAGCAGTACTTC
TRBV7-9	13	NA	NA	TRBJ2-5	CATQRRGRETQYF	TGTGCCACCCAGAGGCGGGGCAGGGAGACCCAGTACTTC